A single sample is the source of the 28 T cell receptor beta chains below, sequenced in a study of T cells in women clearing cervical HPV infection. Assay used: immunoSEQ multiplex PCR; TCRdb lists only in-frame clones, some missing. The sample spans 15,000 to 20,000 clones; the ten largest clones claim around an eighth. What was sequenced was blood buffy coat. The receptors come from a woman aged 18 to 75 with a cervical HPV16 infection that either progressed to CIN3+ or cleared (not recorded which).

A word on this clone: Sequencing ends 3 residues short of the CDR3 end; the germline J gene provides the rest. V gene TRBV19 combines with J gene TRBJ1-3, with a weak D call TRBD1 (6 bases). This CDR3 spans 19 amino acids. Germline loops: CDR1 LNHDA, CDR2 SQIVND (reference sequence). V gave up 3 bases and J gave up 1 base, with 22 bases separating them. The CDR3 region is CASSIRSFPGGLSGNTIYF. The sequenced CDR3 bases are TGTGCCAGTAGTATTCGGTCATTCCCCGGGGGGCTATCTGGAAACACC. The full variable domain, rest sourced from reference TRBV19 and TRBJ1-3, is DGGITQSPKYLFRKEGQNVTLSCEQNLNHDAMYWYRQDPGQGLRLIYYSQIVNDFQKGDIAEGYSVSREKKESFPLTVTSAQKNPTAFYLCASSIRSFPGGLSGNTIYFGEGSWLTVV.

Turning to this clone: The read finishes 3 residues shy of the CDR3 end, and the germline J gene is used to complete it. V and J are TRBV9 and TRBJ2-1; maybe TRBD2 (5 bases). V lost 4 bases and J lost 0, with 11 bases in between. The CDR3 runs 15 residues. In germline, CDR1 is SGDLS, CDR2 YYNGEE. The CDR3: CASSPPAGSYNEQFF. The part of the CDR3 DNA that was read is TGTGCCAGCAGCCCCCCGGCGGGCTCCTACAATGAG.

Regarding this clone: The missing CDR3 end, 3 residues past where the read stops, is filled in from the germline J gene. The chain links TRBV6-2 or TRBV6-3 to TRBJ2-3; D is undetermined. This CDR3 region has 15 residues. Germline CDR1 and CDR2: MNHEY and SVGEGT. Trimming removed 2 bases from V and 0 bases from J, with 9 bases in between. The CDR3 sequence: CASSYQRTSTDTQYF. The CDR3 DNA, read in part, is TGTGCCAGCAGTTACCAGCGCACTAGCACAGATACG.

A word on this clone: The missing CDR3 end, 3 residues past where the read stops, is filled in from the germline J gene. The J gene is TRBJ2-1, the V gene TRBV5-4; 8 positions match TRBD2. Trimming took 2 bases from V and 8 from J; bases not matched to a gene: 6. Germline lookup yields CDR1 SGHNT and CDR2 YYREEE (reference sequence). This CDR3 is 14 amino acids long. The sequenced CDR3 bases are TGTGCCAGCAGCTTCGGGGGGGCCTTAGATGAG. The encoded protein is CASSFGGALDE. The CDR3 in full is CASSFGGALDEQFF.

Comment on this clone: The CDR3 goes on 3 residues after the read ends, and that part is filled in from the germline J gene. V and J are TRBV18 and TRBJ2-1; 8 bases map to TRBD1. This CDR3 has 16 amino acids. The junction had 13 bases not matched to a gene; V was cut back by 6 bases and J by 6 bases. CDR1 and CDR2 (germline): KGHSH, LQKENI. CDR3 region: CASSARMDRAGNEQFF. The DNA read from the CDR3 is TGTGCCAGCTCCGCGAGAATGGACAGGGCAGGCAATGAG.

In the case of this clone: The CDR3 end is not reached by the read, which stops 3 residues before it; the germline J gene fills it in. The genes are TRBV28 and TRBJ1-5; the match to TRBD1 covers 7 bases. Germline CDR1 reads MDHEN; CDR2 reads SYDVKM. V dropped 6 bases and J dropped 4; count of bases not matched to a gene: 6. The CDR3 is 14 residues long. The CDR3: CASRSGQLNQPQHF. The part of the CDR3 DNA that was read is TGTGCCAGCAGGTCGGGACAGCTAAATCAGCCC.

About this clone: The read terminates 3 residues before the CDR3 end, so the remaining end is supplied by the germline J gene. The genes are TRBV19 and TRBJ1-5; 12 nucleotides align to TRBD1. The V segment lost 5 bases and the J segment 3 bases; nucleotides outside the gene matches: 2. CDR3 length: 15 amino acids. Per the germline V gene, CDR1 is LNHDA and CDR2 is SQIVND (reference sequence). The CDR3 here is CASSGTGGDNQPQHF. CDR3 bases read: TGTGCCAGTAGTGGGACAGGGGGCGACAATCAGCCC.

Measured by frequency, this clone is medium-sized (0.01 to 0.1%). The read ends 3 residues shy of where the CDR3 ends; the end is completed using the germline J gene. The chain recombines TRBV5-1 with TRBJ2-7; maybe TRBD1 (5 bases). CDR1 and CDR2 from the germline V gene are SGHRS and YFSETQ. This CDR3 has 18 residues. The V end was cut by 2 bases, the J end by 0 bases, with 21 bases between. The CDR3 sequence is CASSFSPDGLQGSYEQYF. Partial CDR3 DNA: TGCGCCAGCAGCTTCTCTCCGGACGGCCTTCAGGGCTCCTACGAG.

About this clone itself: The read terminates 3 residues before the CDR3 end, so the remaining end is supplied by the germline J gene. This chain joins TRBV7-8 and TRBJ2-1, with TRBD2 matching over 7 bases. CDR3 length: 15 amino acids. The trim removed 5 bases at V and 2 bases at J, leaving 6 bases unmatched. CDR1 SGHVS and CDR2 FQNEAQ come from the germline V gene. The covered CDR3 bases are TGTGCCAGCAGCCCGCCGGGACTACCCTACAATGAG. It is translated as CASSPPGLPYNE. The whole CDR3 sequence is CASSPPGLPYNEQFF.

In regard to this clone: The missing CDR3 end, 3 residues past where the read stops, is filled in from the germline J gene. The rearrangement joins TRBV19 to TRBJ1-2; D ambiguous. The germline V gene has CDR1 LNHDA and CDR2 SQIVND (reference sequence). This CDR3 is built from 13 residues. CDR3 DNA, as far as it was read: TGTGCCAGTAGGCCAGCGGCAACCTACGAC. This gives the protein CASRPAATYD. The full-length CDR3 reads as CASRPAATYDYTF.

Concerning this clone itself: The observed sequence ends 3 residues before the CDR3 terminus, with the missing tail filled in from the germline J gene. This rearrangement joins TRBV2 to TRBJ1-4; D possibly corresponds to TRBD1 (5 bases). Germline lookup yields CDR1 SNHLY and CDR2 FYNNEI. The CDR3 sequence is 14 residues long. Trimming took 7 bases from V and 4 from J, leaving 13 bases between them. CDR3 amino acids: CASTGQILNEKLFF. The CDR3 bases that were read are TGTGCCAGCACCGGACAAATACTTAATGAAAAA. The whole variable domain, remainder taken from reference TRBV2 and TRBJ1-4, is EPEVTQTPSHQVTQMGQEVILRCVPISNHLYFYWYRQILGQKVEFLVSFYNNEISEKSEIFDDQFSVERPDGSNFTLKIRSTKLEDSAMYFCASTGQILNEKLFFGSGTQLSVL.

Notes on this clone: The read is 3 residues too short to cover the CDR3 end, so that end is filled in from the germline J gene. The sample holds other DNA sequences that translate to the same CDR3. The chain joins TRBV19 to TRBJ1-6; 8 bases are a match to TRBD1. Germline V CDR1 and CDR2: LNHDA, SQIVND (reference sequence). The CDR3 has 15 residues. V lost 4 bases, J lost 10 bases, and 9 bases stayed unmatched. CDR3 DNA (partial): TGTGCCAGTAGTACCCTCGGGACAGGTGTCTCACCC. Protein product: CASSTLGTGVSP. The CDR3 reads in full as CASSTLGTGVSPLHF.

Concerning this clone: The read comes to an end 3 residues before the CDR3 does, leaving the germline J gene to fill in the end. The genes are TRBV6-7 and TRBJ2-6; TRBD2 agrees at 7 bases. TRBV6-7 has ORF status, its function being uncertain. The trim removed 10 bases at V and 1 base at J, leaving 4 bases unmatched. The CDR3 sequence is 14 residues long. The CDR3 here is CAKQAGSGANVLTF. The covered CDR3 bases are TGTGCCAAACAAGCGGGATCTGGGGCCAACGTC.

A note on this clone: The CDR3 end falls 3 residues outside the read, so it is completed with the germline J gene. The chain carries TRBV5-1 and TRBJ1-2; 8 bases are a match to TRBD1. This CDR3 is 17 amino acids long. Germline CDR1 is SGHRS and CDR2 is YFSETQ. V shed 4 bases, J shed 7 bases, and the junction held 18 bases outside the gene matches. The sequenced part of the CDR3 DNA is TGCGCCAGCAGCGGCGGACGGACAGGGCGAACTCCAACTGGC. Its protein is CASSGGRTGRTPTG. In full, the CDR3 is CASSGGRTGRTPTGYTF.

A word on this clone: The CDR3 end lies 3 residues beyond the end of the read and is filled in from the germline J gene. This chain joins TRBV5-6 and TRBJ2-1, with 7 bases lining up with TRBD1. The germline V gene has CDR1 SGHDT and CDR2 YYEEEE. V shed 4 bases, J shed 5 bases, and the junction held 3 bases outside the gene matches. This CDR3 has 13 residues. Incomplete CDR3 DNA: TGTGCCAGCAGCACCGGGACAGACAATGAG. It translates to CASSTGTDNE. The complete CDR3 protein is CASSTGTDNEQFF.

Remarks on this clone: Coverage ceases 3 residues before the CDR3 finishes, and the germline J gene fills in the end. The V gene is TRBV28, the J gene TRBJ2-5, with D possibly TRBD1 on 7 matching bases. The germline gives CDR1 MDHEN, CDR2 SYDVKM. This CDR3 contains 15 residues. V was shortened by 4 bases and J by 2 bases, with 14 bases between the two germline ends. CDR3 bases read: TGTGCCAGCAGTTCGGCAGGGGGGAATCAAGAGACC. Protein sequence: CASSSAGGNQET. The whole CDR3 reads CASSSAGGNQETQYF.

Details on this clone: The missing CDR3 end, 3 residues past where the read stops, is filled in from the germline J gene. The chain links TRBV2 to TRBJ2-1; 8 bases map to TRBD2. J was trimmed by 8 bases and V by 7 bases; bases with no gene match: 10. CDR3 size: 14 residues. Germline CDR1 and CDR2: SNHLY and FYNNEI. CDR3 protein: CASKKRENYHEQFF. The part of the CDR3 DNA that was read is TGTGCCAGCAAAAAGCGGGAGAATTACCATGAG.

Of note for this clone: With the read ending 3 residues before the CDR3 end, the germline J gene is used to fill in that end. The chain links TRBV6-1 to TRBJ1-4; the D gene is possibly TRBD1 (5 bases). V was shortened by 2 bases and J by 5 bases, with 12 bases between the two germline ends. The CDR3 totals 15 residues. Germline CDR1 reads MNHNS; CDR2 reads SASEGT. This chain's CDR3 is CASSELRGTNEKLFF. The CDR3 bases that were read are TGTGCCAGCAGTGAATTGAGGGGTACAAATGAAAAA.

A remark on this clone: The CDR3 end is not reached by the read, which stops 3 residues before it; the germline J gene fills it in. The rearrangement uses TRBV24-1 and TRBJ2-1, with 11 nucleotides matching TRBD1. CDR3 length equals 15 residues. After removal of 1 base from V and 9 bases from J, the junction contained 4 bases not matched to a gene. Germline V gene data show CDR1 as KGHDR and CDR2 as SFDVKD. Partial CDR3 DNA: TGTGCCACCAGTGATTTTGGACAGGGGGCGGGTGAG. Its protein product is CATSDFGQGAGE. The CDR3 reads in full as CATSDFGQGAGEQFF.

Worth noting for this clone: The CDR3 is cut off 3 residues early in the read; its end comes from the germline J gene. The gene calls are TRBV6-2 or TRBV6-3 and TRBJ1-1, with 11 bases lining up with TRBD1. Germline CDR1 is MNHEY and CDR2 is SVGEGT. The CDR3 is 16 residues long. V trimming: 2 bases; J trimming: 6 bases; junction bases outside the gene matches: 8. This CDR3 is CASSYTDGQGAPEAFF. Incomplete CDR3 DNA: TGTGCCAGCAGTTACACTGACGGACAGGGGGCCCCTGAA.

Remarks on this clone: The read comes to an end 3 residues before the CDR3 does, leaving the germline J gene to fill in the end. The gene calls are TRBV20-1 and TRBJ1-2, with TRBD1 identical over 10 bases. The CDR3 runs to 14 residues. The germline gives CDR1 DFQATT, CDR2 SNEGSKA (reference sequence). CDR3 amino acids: CSAPPGQGLRGYTF. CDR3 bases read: TGCAGTGCTCCTCCGGGACAGGGGCTTAGGGGC.

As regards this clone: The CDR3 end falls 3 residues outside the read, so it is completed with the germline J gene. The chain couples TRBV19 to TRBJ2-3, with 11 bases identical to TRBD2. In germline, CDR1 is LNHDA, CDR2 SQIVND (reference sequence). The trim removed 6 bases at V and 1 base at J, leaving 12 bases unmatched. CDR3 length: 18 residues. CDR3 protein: CASSGTSGRIRGTDTQYF. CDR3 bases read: TGTGCCAGTAGCGGCACTAGCGGGAGAATCAGGGGCACAGATACG.

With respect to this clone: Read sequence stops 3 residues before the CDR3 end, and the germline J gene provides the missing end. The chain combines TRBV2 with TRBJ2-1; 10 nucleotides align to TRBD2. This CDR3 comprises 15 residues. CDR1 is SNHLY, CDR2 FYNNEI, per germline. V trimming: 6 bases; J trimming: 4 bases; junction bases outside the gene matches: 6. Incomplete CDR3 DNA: TGTGCCAGCAGCCTCTCTAGCGGGGGTTACAATGAG. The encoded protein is CASSLSSGGYNE. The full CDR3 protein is CASSLSSGGYNEQFF. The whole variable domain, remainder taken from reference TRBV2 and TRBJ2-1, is EPEVTQTPSHQVTQMGQEVILRCVPISNHLYFYWYRQILGQKVEFLVSFYNNEISEKSEIFDDQFSVERPDGSNFTLKIRSTKLEDSAMYFCASSLSSGGYNEQFFGPGTRLTVL.

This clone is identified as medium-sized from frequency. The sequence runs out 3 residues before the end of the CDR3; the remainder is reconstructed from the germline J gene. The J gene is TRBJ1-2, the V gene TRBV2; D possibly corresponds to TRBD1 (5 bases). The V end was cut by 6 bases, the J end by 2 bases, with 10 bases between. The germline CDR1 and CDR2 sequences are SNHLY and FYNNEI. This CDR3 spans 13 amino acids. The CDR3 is CASRQELNYGYTF. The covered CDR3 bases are TGTGCCAGCAGACAGGAGCTAAACTATGGC.

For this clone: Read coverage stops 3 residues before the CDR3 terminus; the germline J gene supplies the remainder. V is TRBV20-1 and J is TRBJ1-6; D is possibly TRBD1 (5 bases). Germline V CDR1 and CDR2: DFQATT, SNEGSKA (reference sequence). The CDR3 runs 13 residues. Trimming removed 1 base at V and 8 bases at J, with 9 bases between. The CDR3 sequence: CSARVGGDSPLHF. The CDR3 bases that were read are TGCAGTGCTAGAGTCGGGGGTGATTCACCC.

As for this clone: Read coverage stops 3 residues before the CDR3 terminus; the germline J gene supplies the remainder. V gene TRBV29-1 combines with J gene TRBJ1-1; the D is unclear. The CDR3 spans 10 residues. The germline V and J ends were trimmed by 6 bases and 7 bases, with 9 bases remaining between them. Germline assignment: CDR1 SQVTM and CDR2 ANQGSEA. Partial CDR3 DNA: TGCAGCGTAAGACAATTTGAA. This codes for CSVRQFE. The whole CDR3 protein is CSVRQFEAFF.

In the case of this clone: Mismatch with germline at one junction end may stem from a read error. The CDR3 loop reads CASSQVNTEAFF. CDR3 DNA, as far as it was read: TGCGCCAGCAGCCAAGTCAACACAGAA. This chain connects TRBV4-1 to TRBJ1-1; D is undetermined. The read halts 3 residues ahead of the CDR3 end, with the missing end drawn from the germline J gene. Germline V gene sequence: CDR1 MGHRA, CDR2 YSYEKL. This CDR3 is 12 amino acids long.

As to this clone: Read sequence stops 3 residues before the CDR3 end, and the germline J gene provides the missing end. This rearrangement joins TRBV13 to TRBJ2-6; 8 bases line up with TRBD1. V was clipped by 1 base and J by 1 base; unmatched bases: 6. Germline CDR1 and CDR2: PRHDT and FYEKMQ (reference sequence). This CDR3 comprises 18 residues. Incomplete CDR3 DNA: TGTGCCAGCAGCTTAGTATCGGACAGGGTATCTGGGGCCAACGTC. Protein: CASSLVSDRVSGANV. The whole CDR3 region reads CASSLVSDRVSGANVLTF.